The clone carrying this TCR beta chain was picked up many times. Antigen unknown. The sample belongs to a study of molecular identifiers for immune sequencing clone quantification. Whole-study results and caveats: Clones above 20 RNA copies contained over 97% of effector molecules and under 1% of naive molecules.

Based on a CD8+CD4-CCR7+CD45RA+ profile, naive CD8 T cells were sorted. TCR libraries were built in bulk with a published protocol and specific TCR primers. A single record per CDR3 protein comes from TCRdb applying MiXCR to the PCR reads. The data contain some 320,000 distinct CDR3 sequences, about 20% of them singletons. Germline values: CDR1 SEHNR, CDR2 FQNEAQ (reference sequence). Trimming removed 3 bases at V and 3 bases at J, with 12 bases between. The length of the CDR3 is 14 residues. Sequenced material: naive CD8+ T cells from blood, with Jurkat cell RNA spiked in. Subset noted: FACS-sorted CD8+CD4-CCR7+CD45RA+ naive T cells. The receptor's source is a human donor in good health. Some libraries in this study had Jurkat cell RNA spiked in. The chain uses TRBV7-9 and TRBJ2-7, with D maybe TRBD1 (5 bases). CDR3 coding DNA: TGTGCCAGCAGCTTTTCGTCAGGGCACTACGAGCAGTACTTC. As protein: CASSFSSGHYEQYF.